This T cell receptor beta chain appears in the sequencing data of a study of blood T cells in healthy people across ages. Findings of the study overall: More naive CD4+ cells and higher diversity were found in long-lived than in aged donors.

Combining a sample-barcoded 5' primer with a J-beta primer mix, a second PCR ran for about 7 to 12 cycles. TCRdb reprocessed the 5' RACE reads via MiXCR and lists one record per CDR3 protein. The sample has some 780,000 distinct CDR3 sequences; about 56% are singletons. CDR3 length: 16 residues. Looked up from germline, CDR1 is KGHDR and CDR2 is SFDVKD. The ends were cut back, 4 bases at V and 3 bases at J, with 14 bases in the middle. This clonotype was seen a handful of times. Its specificity is unknown. Sequencing was carried out using blood. The chain combines TRBV24-1 with TRBJ2-2, with TRBD1 as a possible D gene (6 bases). The sequence was obtained from a man between 40 and 49 years old in good health. Here the CDR3 reads CATSDPNRAHTGELFF. The CDR3 nucleotides read TGTGCCACCAGTGACCCCAACAGGGCCCACACCGGGGAGCTGTTTTTT.